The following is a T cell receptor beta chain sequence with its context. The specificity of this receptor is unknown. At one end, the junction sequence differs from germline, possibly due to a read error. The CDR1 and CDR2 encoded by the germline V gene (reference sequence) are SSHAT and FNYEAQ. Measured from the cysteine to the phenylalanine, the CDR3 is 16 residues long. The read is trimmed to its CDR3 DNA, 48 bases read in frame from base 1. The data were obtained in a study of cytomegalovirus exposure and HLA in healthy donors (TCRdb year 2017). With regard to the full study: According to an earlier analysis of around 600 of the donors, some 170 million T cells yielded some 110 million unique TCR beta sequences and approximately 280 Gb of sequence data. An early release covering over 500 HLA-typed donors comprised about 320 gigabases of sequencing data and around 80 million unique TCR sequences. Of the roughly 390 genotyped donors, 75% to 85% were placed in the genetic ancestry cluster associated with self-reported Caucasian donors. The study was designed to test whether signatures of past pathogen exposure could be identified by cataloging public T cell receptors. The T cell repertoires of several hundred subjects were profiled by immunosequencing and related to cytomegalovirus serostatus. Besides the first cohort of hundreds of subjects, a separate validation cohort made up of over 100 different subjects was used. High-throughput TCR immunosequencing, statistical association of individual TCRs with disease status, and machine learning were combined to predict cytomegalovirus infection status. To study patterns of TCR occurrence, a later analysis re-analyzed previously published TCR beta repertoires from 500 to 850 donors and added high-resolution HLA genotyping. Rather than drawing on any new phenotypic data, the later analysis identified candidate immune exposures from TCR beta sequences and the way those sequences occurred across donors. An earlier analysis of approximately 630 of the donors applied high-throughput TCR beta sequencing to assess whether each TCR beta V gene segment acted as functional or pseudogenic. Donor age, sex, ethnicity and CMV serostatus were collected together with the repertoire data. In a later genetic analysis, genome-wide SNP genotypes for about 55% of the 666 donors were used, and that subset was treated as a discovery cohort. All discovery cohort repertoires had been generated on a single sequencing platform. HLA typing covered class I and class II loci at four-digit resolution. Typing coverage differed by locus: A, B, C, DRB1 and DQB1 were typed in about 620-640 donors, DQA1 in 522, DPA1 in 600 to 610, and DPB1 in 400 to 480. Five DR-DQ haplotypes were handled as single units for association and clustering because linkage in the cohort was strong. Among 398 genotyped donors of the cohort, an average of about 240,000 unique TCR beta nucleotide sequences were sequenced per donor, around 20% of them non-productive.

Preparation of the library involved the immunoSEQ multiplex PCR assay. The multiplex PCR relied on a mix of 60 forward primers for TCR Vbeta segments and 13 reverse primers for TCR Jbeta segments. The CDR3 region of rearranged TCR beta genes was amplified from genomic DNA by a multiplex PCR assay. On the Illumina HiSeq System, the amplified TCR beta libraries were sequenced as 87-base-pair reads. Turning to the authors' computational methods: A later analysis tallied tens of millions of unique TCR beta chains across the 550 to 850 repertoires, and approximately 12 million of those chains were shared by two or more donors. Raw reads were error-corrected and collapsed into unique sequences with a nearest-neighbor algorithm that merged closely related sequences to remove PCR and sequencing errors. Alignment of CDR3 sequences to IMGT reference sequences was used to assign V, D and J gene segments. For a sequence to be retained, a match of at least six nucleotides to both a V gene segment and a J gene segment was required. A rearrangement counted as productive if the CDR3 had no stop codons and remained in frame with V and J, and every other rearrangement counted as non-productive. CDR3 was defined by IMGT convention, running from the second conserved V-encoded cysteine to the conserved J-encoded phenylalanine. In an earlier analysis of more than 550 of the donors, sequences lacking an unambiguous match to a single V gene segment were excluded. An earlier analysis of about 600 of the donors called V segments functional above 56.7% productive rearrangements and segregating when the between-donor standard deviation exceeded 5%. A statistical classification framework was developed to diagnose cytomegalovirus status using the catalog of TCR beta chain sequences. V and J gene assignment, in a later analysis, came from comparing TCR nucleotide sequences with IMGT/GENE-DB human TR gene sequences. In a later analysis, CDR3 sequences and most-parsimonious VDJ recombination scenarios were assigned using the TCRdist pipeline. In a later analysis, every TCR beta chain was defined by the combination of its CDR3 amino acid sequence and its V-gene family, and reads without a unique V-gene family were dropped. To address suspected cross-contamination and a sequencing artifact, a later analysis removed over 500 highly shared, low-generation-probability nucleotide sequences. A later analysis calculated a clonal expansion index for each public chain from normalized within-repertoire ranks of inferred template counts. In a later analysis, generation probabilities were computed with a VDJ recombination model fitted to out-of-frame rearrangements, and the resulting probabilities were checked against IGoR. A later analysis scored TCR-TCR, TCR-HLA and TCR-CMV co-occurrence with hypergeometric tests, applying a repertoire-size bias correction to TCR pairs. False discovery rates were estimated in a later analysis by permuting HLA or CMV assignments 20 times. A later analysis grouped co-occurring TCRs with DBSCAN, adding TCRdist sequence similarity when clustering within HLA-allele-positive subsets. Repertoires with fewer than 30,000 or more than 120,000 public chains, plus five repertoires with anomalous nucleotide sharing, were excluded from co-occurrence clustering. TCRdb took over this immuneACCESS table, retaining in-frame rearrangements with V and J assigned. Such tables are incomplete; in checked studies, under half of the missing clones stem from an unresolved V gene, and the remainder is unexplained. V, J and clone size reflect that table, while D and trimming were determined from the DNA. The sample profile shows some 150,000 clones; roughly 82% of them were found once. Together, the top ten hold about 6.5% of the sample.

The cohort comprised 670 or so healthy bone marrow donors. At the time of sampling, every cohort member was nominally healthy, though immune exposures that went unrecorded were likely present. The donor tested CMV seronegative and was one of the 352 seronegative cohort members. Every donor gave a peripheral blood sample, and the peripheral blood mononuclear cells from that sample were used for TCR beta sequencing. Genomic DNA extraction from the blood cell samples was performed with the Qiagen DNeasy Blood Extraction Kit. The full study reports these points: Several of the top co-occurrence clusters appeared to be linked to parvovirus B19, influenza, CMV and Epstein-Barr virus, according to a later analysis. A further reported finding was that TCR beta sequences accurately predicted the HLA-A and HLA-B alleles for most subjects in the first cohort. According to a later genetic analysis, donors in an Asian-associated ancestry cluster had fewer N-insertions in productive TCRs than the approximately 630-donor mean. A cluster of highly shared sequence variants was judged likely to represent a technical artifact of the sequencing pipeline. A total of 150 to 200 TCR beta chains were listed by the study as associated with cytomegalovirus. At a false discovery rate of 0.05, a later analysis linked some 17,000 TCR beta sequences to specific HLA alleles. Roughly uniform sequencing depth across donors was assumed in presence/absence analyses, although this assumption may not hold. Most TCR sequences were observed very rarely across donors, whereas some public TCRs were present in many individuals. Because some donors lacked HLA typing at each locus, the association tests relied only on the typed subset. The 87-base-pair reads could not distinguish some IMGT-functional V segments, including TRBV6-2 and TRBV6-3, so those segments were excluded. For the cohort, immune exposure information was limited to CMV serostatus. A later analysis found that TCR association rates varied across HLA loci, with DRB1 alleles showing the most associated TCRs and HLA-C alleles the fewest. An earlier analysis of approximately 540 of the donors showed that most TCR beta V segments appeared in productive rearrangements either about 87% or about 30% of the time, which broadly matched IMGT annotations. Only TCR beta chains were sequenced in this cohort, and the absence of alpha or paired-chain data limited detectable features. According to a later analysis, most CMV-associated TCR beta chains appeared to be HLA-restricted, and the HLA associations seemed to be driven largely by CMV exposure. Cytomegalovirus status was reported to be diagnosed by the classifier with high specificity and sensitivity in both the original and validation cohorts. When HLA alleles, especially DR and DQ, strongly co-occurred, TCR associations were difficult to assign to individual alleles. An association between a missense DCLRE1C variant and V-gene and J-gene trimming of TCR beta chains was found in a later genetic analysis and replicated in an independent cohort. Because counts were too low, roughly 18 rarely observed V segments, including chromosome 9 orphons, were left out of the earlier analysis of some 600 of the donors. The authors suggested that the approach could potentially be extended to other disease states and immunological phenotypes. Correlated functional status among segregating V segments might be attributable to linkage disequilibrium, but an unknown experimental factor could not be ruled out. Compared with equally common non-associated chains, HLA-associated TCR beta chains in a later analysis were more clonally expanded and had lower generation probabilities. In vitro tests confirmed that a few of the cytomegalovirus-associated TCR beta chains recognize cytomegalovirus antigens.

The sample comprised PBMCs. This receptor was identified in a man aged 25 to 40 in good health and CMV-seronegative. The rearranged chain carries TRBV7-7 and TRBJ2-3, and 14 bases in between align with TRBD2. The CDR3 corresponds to CASSPGLAGGTDTQYF. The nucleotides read TGTGCTAGCAGTCCGGGACTAGCGGGGGGCACAGATACGCAGTATTTT.